Below, one T cell receptor (beta chain) is given with its context. Its specificity is not known. CDR3 length: 12 residues. Germline CDR1 reads SGHNT; CDR2 reads YYREEE (reference sequence). Between the trimmed V and J ends, which lost 4 bases and 3 bases, there was a span of 6 bases. The source of the sample is a study of monozygotic twins with cystic fibrosis. Study background: Approximately 3 micrograms of fragmented DNA underwent about 14 PCR cycles for library preparation.

Profiled with immunoSEQ multiplex PCR; TCRdb holds only in-frame clones, not every one. The sample gives about 11,000 clones, 95% to 97% of which show up once; more than 0.8% is in the top ten. General study points: Low clonality (median 0.0095) suggested a mostly naive repertoire. Monozygotic CF twin pairs shared significantly more nucleotide-identical clonotypes than unrelated CF individuals did.

The TCR comes from a boy between 5 and 17 years old with cystic fibrosis. The sequenced sample was blood. The chain links TRBV5-4 to TRBJ2-3; D ambiguous. The CDR3 spells CASSPQTDTQYF. In DNA, the CDR3 is TGTGCCAGCAGCCCACAAACAGATACGCAGTATTTT.